The 25 T cell receptor beta chains below all came from one sample that was sequenced in a study of early T cells in non-severe SARS-CoV-2 infection. TCRdb reprocessed the 5' RACE reads via MiXCR and lists one record per CDR3 protein. The sample consists of around 67,000 distinct CDR3 sequences, around 13% of them appearing once. The sequenced sample consisted of whole blood. All receptors come from an adult who was a healthcare worker with PCR-confirmed SARS-CoV-2 infection or an uninfected control (not recorded which).

Ten or more counts support this clonotype. The chain couples TRBV11-2 to TRBJ2-7; no reliable D call. This CDR3 is built from 15 residues. In germline, CDR1 is SGHAT, CDR2 FQNNGV. Trimming cost V 5 bases and J 1 base, with 15 bases left between them. Here the CDR3 reads CASSEHRLGSYEQYF. CDR3 bases: TGTGCCAGCAGCGAACACAGACTCGGGTCCTACGAGCAGTACTTC. Variable domain in full (rest from reference TRBV11-2 and TRBJ2-7): EAGVAQSPRYKIIEKRQSVAFWCNPISGHATLYWYQQILGQGPKLLIQFQNNGVVDDSQLPKDRFSAERLKGVDSTLKIQPAKLEDSAVYLCASSEHRLGSYEQYFGPGTRLTVT.

With regard to this clonotype: A read error may produce the germline difference seen at one junction end. The chain couples TRBV15 to TRBJ2-1, with D hard to call. This CDR3 region has 14 residues. The germline V gene has CDR1 LNHNV and CDR2 YYDKDF (reference sequence). Here the CDR3 reads CATSRDWVYNGQFF. CDR3 sequence (DNA): TGTGCCACCAGCAGAGATTGGGTATACAATGGGCAGTTCTTC.

Ten or more counts support this clonotype. The chain uses TRBV25-1 and TRBJ2-5; possibly TRBD1 for D (5 bases). The CDR3 contains 15 residues. Germline lookup yields CDR1 MGHDK and CDR2 SYGVNS. V lost 7 bases and J lost 0, with 15 bases in between. The CDR3 loop reads CASTPQGWDQETQYF. Written as DNA, the CDR3 is TGTGCCAGCACCCCTCAGGGATGGGACCAAGAGACCCAGTACTTC.

This clonotype was found many times. J is TRBJ1-4 and V is TRBV9, with D unresolved. The CDR3 is made up of 15 amino acids. The V end was cut by 0 bases, the J end by 6 bases, with 12 bases between. Per germline, CDR1 SGDLS and CDR2 YYNGEE. The CDR3 DNA sequence: TGTGCCAGCAGCGTAGAGGACTCAGCGGATGAAAAACTGTTTTTT. Translated, it gives CASSVEDSADEKLFF.

The chain has TRBV6-4 and TRBJ2-3; the match to TRBD2 covers 7 bases. This CDR3 is built from 15 residues. The junction had 5 bases not matched to a gene; V was cut back by 3 bases and J by 2 bases. The V gene's germline CDR1 is MRHNA and CDR2 SNTAGT. Here the CDR3 DNA reads TGTGCCAGCAGTGAGTCTAGCGGAATCACAGATACGCAGTATTTT. This sequence encodes CASSESSGITDTQYF.

This clonotype has at least ten counts. This chain connects TRBV29-1 to TRBJ2-3; D possibly matches TRBD1 or TRBD2 (5 bases each). V was cut by 4 bases and J by 2 bases, with 10 bases left in between. This CDR3 has 13 residues. Looked up from germline, CDR1 is SQVTM and CDR2 is ANQGSEA. The CDR3 coding sequence is TGCAGCGTTGGGGGCGGGTTCACAGATACGCAGTATTTT. This translates into CSVGGGFTDTQYF.

This clonotype was observed many times. The chain carries TRBV6-5 and TRBJ2-1; possible D gene TRBD2, 5 bases. Germline V gene lookup returns CDR1 MNHEY and CDR2 SVGAGI. This CDR3 comprises 16 residues. Trimming removed 2 bases from V and 0 bases from J, with 11 bases in between. CDR3 sequence reads: CASSYEIASSYNEQFF. The CDR3 DNA sequence: TGTGCCAGCAGTTACGAGATAGCGAGCTCCTACAATGAGCAGTTCTTC.

This clonotype counts as medium-sized. The chain carries TRBV6-2 or TRBV6-3 and TRBJ2-1, with D possibly TRBD2 on 6 matching bases. The CDR3 extends over 15 amino acids. Germline CDR1 is MNHEY and CDR2 is SVGEGT. The germline V and J ends were trimmed by 0 bases and 6 bases, with 12 bases remaining between them. The CDR3 reads CASSYSEAGGNEQFF. The CDR3 DNA reads as TGTGCCAGCAGTTACTCAGAGGCCGGGGGCAATGAGCAGTTCTTC.

This clonotype was seen many times. The V call is TRBV28, the J call TRBJ1-3; 7 nucleotides agree with TRBD1. CDR3 size: 17 residues. The trim removed 3 bases at V and 1 base at J, leaving 9 bases unmatched. Germline V gives CDR1 MDHEN, CDR2 SYDVKM. CDR3 DNA: TGTGCCAGCAGTTTCCCGGGACAGAGTTATTCTGGAAACACCATATATTTT. This translates into CASSFPGQSYSGNTIYF.

This clonotype occurred many times. The chain couples TRBV12-3 or TRBV12-4 to TRBJ2-7; D is unresolved. The CDR3 length is 15 residues. V lost 5 bases, J lost 3 bases, and 17 bases lay in between. CDR3 loop: CASSPGFSKHYEQYF. The CDR3 DNA is TGTGCCAGCAGTCCAGGTTTCAGCAAGCACTACGAGCAGTACTTC.

There are many counts of this clonotype. V is TRBV28 and J is TRBJ2-3; no reliable D call. V lost 1 base, J lost 6 bases, and 14 bases lay in between. The CDR3 consists of 15 residues. Germline V gene data show CDR1 as MDHEN and CDR2 as SYDVKM. The DNA of the CDR3 is TGTGCCAGCAGTTTATCCCTAGTTATGTCTGATACGCAGTATTTT. The encoded protein is CASSLSLVMSDTQYF.

J is TRBJ1-2 and V is TRBV6-1; 7 bases align to TRBD1. Trimming cost V 6 bases and J 4 bases; bases outside gene matches: 8. CDR1 and CDR2 from the germline V gene are MNHNS and SASEGT. The CDR3 spans 14 residues. The DNA for the CDR3 is TGTGCCAGCAGCACCGGGACAGCCATCTATGGCTACACCTTC. This gives the protein CASSTGTAIYGYTF.

This clonotype was recorded many times. The V call is TRBV20-1, the J call TRBJ1-2; no firm D call. The CDR3 sequence is 15 residues long. Germline assignment: CDR1 DFQATT and CDR2 SNEGSKA (reference sequence). Trimming shortened V by 5 bases and J by 0 bases, and 16 bases separated the two germline ends. Here the CDR3 reads CSARPADRPNYGYTF. CDR3 DNA sequence: TGCAGTGCTCGCCCTGCAGACCGGCCTAACTATGGCTACACCTTC.

This clonotype was seen at least ten times. The gene calls are TRBV15 and TRBJ2-1, with 11 positions matching TRBD2. Germline V gene sequence: CDR1 LNHNV, CDR2 YYDKDF (reference sequence). The CDR3 runs to 15 residues. Trimming cost V 2 bases and J 8 bases; bases outside gene matches: 5. The chain's CDR3 is CATSRTSGRFDEQFF. CDR3 nucleotides: TGTGCCACCAGCAGAACTAGCGGGAGATTCGATGAGCAGTTCTTC.

This clonotype was seen ten or more times. The J gene is TRBJ2-2, the V gene TRBV11-2; D might be TRBD2 (5 bases). Germline lookup yields CDR1 SGHAT and CDR2 FQNNGV. This CDR3 region has 15 residues. The V end was cut by 1 base, the J end by 7 bases, with 13 bases between. CDR3 amino acids: CASSLVVATSGELFF. CDR3 in DNA: TGTGCCAGCAGCTTAGTAGTTGCAACTAGCGGGGAGCTGTTTTTT.

This chain uses TRBV5-1 with TRBJ2-7; 11 bases line up with TRBD2. The CDR3 sequence is 16 residues long. Germline values: CDR1 SGHRS, CDR2 YFSETQ. The trim removed 2 bases at V and 0 bases at J, leaving 4 bases unmatched. The CDR3 sequence: CASSFSLAGGSYEQYF. The CDR3 DNA sequence: TGCGCCAGCAGCTTTAGCCTAGCGGGAGGCTCCTACGAGCAGTACTTC.

This clonotype was seen repeatedly, ten times or more. The chain couples TRBV28 to TRBJ1-1; 7 nucleotides agree with TRBD1. Per the germline V gene, CDR1 is MDHEN and CDR2 is SYDVKM. The CDR3 has 11 residues. Trimming removed 11 bases from V and 7 bases from J; junction bases left unmatched: 7. CDR3 region: CALRGPREAFF. The DNA for the CDR3 is TGTGCCCTGAGGGGGCCCCGTGAAGCTTTCTTT.

The rearrangement links TRBV25-1 to TRBJ1-1; D remains ambiguous. Germline assignment: CDR1 MGHDK and CDR2 SYGVNS. V was pared by 2 bases and J by 8 bases, with 9 bases between. There are 12 residues in the CDR3. The CDR3 DNA reads TGTGCCAGCAGTGAAGGACGGGCCGAAGCTTTCTTT. It is translated as CASSEGRAEAFF. Variable domain in full (rest from reference TRBV25-1 and TRBJ1-1): EADIYQTPRYLVIGTGKKITLECSQTMGHDKMYWYQQDPGMELHLIHYSYGVNSTEKGDLSSESTVSRIRTEHFPLTLESARPSHTSQYLCASSEGRAEAFFGQGTRLTVV.

The sample holds many counts of this clonotype. One end of the junction does not line up with germline, which may come from a read error. This sequence joins TRBV28 and TRBJ1-2; D might be TRBD1 (5 bases). The CDR3 runs to 13 residues. The germline V gene has CDR1 MDHEN and CDR2 SYDVKM. The CDR3 spells CASSRGTLIGGSF. The DNA for the CDR3 is TGTGCCAGCAGCCGTGGGACGCTGATAGGAGGCTCCTTC.

This clonotype was detected many times. This chain connects TRBV7-2 to TRBJ2-5, with a possible D match to TRBD2 (6 bases). Germline loops: CDR1 SGHTA, CDR2 FQGNSA. V shed 4 bases and J shed 1 base, with 7 bases lying between them. This CDR3 has 13 residues. CDR3 region: CASSSGLQETQYF. As DNA, the CDR3 is TGTGCCAGCAGCTCGGGACTCCAAGAGACCCAGTACTTC.

This clonotype was seen many times. The gene calls are TRBV20-1 and TRBJ2-1; D might be TRBD2 (5 bases). Trimming cost V 1 base and J 3 bases, with 13 bases left between them. The CDR3 has 15 residues. The germline V gene encodes CDR1 DFQATT and CDR2 SNEGSKA (reference sequence). CDR3: CSARVRENIYNEQFF. DNA for the CDR3: TGCAGTGCTAGAGTAAGGGAGAACATCTACAATGAGCAGTTCTTC.

This clonotype was seen repeatedly, ten times or more. The gene calls are TRBV6-6 and TRBJ1-2; weak D call: TRBD1 (5 bases). The CDR3 length is 12 residues. Germline values: CDR1 MNHNY, CDR2 SVGAGI (reference sequence). Trimming removed 7 bases at V and 4 bases at J, with 10 bases between. CDR3 bases: TGTGCCAGCACCGGGACCCTCTATGGCTACACCTTC. This gives the protein CASTGTLYGYTF.

This chain joins TRBV4-3 and TRBJ2-3; TRBD2 might be the D (6 bases). This CDR3 has 15 residues. Germline V gives CDR1 LGHNA, CDR2 YSLEER. V was cut by 4 bases and J by 4 bases, with 15 bases left in between. Here the CDR3 reads CASSLGGIESDTQYF. CDR3 DNA: TGCGCCAGCAGCCTAGGAGGGATAGAGTCAGATACGCAGTATTTT.

In its sample, this clonotype was seen many times. The V call is TRBV28, the J call TRBJ2-3; tentatively, D is TRBD2 (5 bases). Germline values: CDR1 MDHEN, CDR2 SYDVKM. The V gene lost 3 bases and the J gene lost 6 bases, with 13 bases spanning the gap. CDR3 length equals 14 residues. CDR3: CASSLHGGQDTQYF. For the CDR3, the DNA is TGTGCCAGCAGTTTGCATGGCGGGCAGGATACGCAGTATTTT.

This clonotype appeared a few times. This sequence joins TRBV7-9 and TRBJ2-1; 9 positions agree with TRBD1. CDR1 and CDR2 from the germline V gene are SEHNR and FQNEAQ (reference sequence). Trimming cost V 2 bases and J 5 bases; bases outside gene matches: 4. CDR3 length equals 15 residues. The CDR3 DNA follows: TGTGCCAGCAGCTTACGGGACAGGGCCGACAATGAGCAGTTCTTC. This encodes CASSLRDRADNEQFF.